The 22 T cell receptor beta chains reported below all come from one sample, sequenced in a study of blood T cell repertoires in COVID-19. Generated by immunoSEQ multiplex PCR, the TCRdb table keeps only in-frame clones and is missing some. The table records 75,000 to 100,000 clones, more than 65% of them present only once. The sample was peripheral blood. All receptors derive from a man between 60 and 75 years old with acute or convalescent COVID-19.

The chain combines TRBV18 with TRBJ2-1; 11 bases line up with TRBD2. Germline assignment: CDR1 KGHSH and CDR2 LQKENI. The CDR3 spans 16 residues. V lost 4 bases, J lost 3 bases, and 5 bases stayed unmatched. The CDR3 spells CASSLSGGANYNEQFF. CDR3 coding DNA: TGTGCCAGCTCACTTAGCGGGGGGGCGAACTACAATGAGCAGTTCTTC.

This chain links TRBV5-1 with TRBJ2-5, with D maybe TRBD1 (5 bases). The CDR3 spans 12 residues. Germline CDR1 SGHRS, CDR2 YFSETQ. Trimming stripped 6 bases from V and 5 bases from J, with 11 bases between. The CDR3 DNA reads TGCGCCAGCAATCAGGGAACGGAGACCCAGTACTTC. Translating gives CASNQGTETQYF. Full variable domain (rest looked up from reference TRBV5-1 and TRBJ2-5): KAGVTQTPRYLIKTRGQQVTLSCSPISGHRSVSWYQQTPGQGLQFLFEYFSETQRNKGNFPGRFSGRQFSNSRSEMNVSTLELGDSALYLCASNQGTETQYFGPGTRLLVL.

V usage is TRBV5-5 and J usage is TRBJ1-2; 8 nucleotides match TRBD1. V lost 0 bases, J lost 3 bases, and 4 bases stayed unmatched. Looked up from germline, CDR1 is SGHKS and CDR2 is YYEKEE (reference sequence). There are 15 residues in the CDR3. The CDR3 protein is CASSLAADRDYGYTF. As DNA, the CDR3 is TGTGCCAGCAGCTTGGCGGCGGACAGGGACTATGGCTACACCTTC.

This clone showed up just once. The genes are TRBV7-2 and TRBJ2-3, with unresolved D. Between the trimmed V and J ends, which lost 0 bases and 2 bases, there was a span of 6 bases. The CDR3 consists of 14 residues. From germline, CDR1 is SGHTA and CDR2 FQGNSA. CDR3 DNA sequence: TGTGCCAGCAGCTTAGCCAAAAACACAGATACGCAGTATTTT. This encodes CASSLAKNTDTQYF.

V gene TRBV27 combines with J gene TRBJ1-1; 8 positions match TRBD1. The V segment lost 7 bases and the J segment 3 bases; nucleotides outside the gene matches: 4. Germline assignment: CDR1 MNHEY and CDR2 SMNVEV (reference sequence). This CDR3 region has 13 residues. The CDR3 nucleotides read TGTGCCAGCAATACAGGGGGAGACACTGAAGCTTTCTTT. Protein: CASNTGGDTEAFF.

The CDR3 DNA follows: TGCGCCAGCCAAAACACAGGGGACACCGGGGAGCTGTTTTTT. The encoded protein is CASQNTGDTGELFF. This chain joins TRBV5-1 and TRBJ2-2; 7 bases are shared with TRBD1. Germline lookup yields CDR1 SGHRS and CDR2 YFSETQ. Trimming removed 7 bases from V and 3 bases from J; junction bases left unmatched: 6. The CDR3 spans 14 residues.

The chain recombines TRBV5-8 with TRBJ2-7, with 9 bases aligning to TRBD2. Germline V gives CDR1 SGHTS, CDR2 YDEGEE. The CDR3 spans 15 residues. With V trimmed by 3 bases and J by 4 bases, 8 bases remained unmatched. The CDR3 is CASSWVAGDYYEQYF. The CDR3 region has the DNA TGTGCCAGCAGCTGGGTAGCGGGAGATTATTACGAGCAGTACTTC.

The rearrangement links TRBV19 to TRBJ2-7; no clear D gene. The CDR3 has 19 amino acids. V shed 0 bases and J shed 2 bases, with 23 bases lying between them. The germline CDR1 and CDR2 sequences are LNHDA and SQIVND (reference sequence). This chain's CDR3 is CASSIEGPAGGSWAYEQYF. CDR3 DNA: TGTGCCAGTAGTATAGAAGGTCCGGCAGGTGGTAGTTGGGCCTACGAGCAGTACTTC.

The genes are TRBV7-2 and TRBJ2-7; 10 nucleotides line up with TRBD2. CDR3 length equals 17 residues. CDR1 SGHTA and CDR2 FQGNSA come from the germline V gene. Losses at the gene ends were 5 bases for V and 4 bases for J; bases not matched to a gene: 14. CDR3 sequence reads: CASSRFASSGSLYEQYF. The CDR3 DNA reads TGTGCCAGCAGCCGTTTCGCCTCTAGCGGGAGCCTGTACGAGCAGTACTTC.

This sequence joins TRBV6-5 and TRBJ1-2; D is perhaps TRBD1 (5 bases). The length of the CDR3 is 14 residues. In germline, CDR1 is MNHEY, CDR2 SVGAGI. V lost 0 bases and J lost 0, with 5 bases in between. CDR3 protein: CASSYSTANYGYTF. The CDR3 coding sequence is TGTGCCAGCAGTTACTCGACAGCTAACTATGGCTACACCTTC.

The chain is built from TRBV19 and TRBJ2-1; a weak D match, TRBD2 (5 bases). V gave up 0 bases and J gave up 5 bases, with 23 bases separating them. There are 19 residues in the CDR3. Germline assignment: CDR1 LNHDA and CDR2 SQIVND (reference sequence). CDR3 DNA: TGTGCCAGTAGTATAGAATGGTGGCTAGCCAATACCGGAGACAATGAGCAGTTCTTC. Protein product: CASSIEWWLANTGDNEQFF.

The gene calls are TRBV12-2 and TRBJ2-5; the table names TRBD2, a call not compared with the DNA. TRBV12-2 is flagged as a pseudogene. The CDR3 consists of 15 residues. The CDR3 reads CASRSRSDSKETQYF. As DNA, the CDR3 is TGTGCAAGTCGCTCCCGGAGCGATTCTAAAGAGACCCAGTACTTC.

This chain uses TRBV5-1 with TRBJ1-6; possible D gene TRBD1, 6 bases. Germline loops: CDR1 SGHRS, CDR2 YFSETQ. CDR3 size: 15 residues. V dropped 4 bases and J dropped 5 bases, with 13 bases sitting between them. In nucleotides, the CDR3 is TGCGCCAGCAGCCCGACCGGGGGGCATAATTCACCCCTCCACTTT. Its protein product is CASSPTGGHNSPLHF.

For the CDR3, the DNA is TGTGCCAGCAGCTTAAGGACAGGGCGGAACACCGGGGAGCTGTTTTTT. Translation gives CASSLRTGRNTGELFF. The chain links TRBV11-3 to TRBJ2-2; 8 nucleotides line up with TRBD1. This CDR3 contains 16 residues. Germline loops: CDR1 SGHNT, CDR2 YENEEA. With 2 bases clipped from V and 1 base from J, the junction kept 3 bases outside the gene matches.

The chain links TRBV3-1 (or the pseudogene TRBV3-2) to TRBJ2-5; D gene unclear. CDR1 LGHDT and CDR2 YNNKEL come from the germline V gene (reference sequence). The CDR3 spans 15 residues. Between the trimmed V and J ends, which lost 5 bases and 5 bases, there was a span of 18 bases. For the CDR3, the DNA is TGTGCCAGCAGCGTTCGTAGGCTACCCAGGGAGACCCAGTACTTC. This codes for CASSVRRLPRETQYF.

The rearrangement uses TRBV28 and TRBJ1-6; D is uncertain. V was clipped by 2 bases and J by 0 bases, with 8 bases between them. Germline V gives CDR1 MDHEN, CDR2 SYDVKM. The CDR3 totals 16 residues. CDR3 protein: CASSLGRDSYNSPLHF. The CDR3 nucleotides read TGTGCCAGCAGTTTAGGTCGGGACTCCTATAATTCACCCCTCCACTTT.

The chain couples TRBV10-1 to TRBJ1-1; a weak D match, TRBD1 (5 bases). Germline loops: CDR1 WNHNN, CDR2 SYGVQD (reference sequence). CDR3 length: 13 amino acids. V was pared by 6 bases and J by 1 base, with 9 bases between. DNA of the CDR3: TGCGCCAGCAGGAAAACAGGGAACACTGAAGCTTTCTTT. It yields the protein CASRKTGNTEAFF.

This chain links TRBV7-2 with TRBJ2-7; tentatively, D is TRBD2 (7 bases). Between the trimmed V and J ends, which lost 0 bases and 4 bases, there was a span of 25 bases. This CDR3 is 19 amino acids long. CDR1 is SGHTA and CDR2 is FQGNSA in the germline V gene. The CDR3 region has the DNA TGTGCCAGCAGCTTAGCCCCGGTCAGGGTAGGAGGGGGAGGGTACGAGCAGTACTTC. Translated: CASSLAPVRVGGGGYEQYF. The full variable domain, in which reference TRBV7-2 and TRBJ2-7 provide the parts outside the CDR3, is GAGVSQSPSNKVTEKGKDVELRCDPISGHTALYWYRQSLGQGLEFLIYFQGNSAPDKSGLPSDRFSAERTGGSVSTLTIQRTQQEDSAVYLCASSLAPVRVGGGGYEQYFGPGTRLTVT.

The chain links TRBV30 to TRBJ1-4; 10 nucleotides match TRBD1. The length of the CDR3 is 12 residues. With 5 bases clipped from V and 8 bases from J, the junction kept 2 bases outside the gene matches. CDR1 and CDR2 (germline): GTSNPN, SVGIG (reference sequence). In DNA form, the CDR3 reads TGTGCCTGGGGGGACAGGGGCGAAAAACTGTTTTTT. Amino acids: CAWGDRGEKLFF.

The rearrangement uses TRBV27 and TRBJ2-3; TRBD2 matches 7 bases. CDR1 and CDR2 (germline): MNHEY, SMNVEV (reference sequence). J gave up 10 bases and V 2 bases, and 12 bases lay outside the gene matches. The CDR3 has 15 amino acids. The CDR3 region is CASSLRGSTHVAQYF. The CDR3 DNA reads TGTGCCAGCAGTTTACGCGGGAGTACCCATGTCGCGCAGTATTTT.

DNA for the CDR3: TGTGCCAGCAGCTTACGACCCAGGTCGGCCTACGAGCAGTACTTC. Translation gives CASSLRPRSAYEQYF. The chain is built from TRBV7-6 and TRBJ2-7, with no clear D. Germline V gene sequence: CDR1 SGHVS, CDR2 FNYEAQ. CDR3 length: 15 amino acids. V was trimmed by 2 bases and J by 2 bases, leaving 13 bases between them. Full variable domain (rest looked up from reference TRBV7-6 and TRBJ2-7): GAGVSQSPRYKVTKRGQDVALRCDPISGHVSLYWYRQALGQGPEFLTYFNYEAQQDKSGLPNDRFSAERPEGSISTLTIQRTEQRDSAMYRCASSLRPRSAYEQYFGPGTRLTVT.

The chain recombines TRBV15 with TRBJ2-1; 9 bases agree with TRBD1. The germline CDR1 and CDR2 sequences are LNHNV and YYDKDF (reference sequence). The CDR3 loop spans 15 amino acids. Unmatched junction bases numbered 6, after V lost 5 bases and J lost 4 bases. In DNA, the CDR3 is TGTGCCACCAGCTCAGGGACAGGGAGATACAATGAGCAGTTCTTC. Encoded protein: CATSSGTGRYNEQFF.